This T cell receptor (beta chain) was sequenced for a study of blood T cell repertoires in COVID-19. On the study more broadly: Collection of acute and convalescent COVID-19 samples took place in the United States, Italy and Spain. From T cells, B-cell-depleted T cells, or PBMCs came the material, which was cDNA or gDNA.

Per the original methods: Cell counts per sample came from amplifying reference gene primers. Libraries were prepared by immunoSEQ multiplex PCR; TCRdb keeps only in-frame clonotypes and omits some of them. V and J calls plus clone size are reproduced from that table; the DNA served to infer D and trimming. The data hold a few hundred thousand clones, with 87% observed a single time. The germline V gene encodes CDR1 SQVTM and CDR2 ANQGSEA. There are 14 residues in the CDR3. Trimming removed 7 bases at V and 3 bases at J, with 18 bases between. Sequenced: peripheral blood. This clonotype was sampled from a man between 18 and 35 years old with active or convalescent COVID-19. The chain has TRBV29-1 and TRBJ2-5; D is possibly TRBD2 (6 bases). CDR3 sequence (DNA): TGCAGCGGGGGGACTGTACTCCGCAAAGAGACCCAGTACTTC. Translating it yields CSGGTVLRKETQYF. Full variable domain (missing parts from reference TRBV29-1 and TRBJ2-5): SAVISQKPSRDICQRGTSLTIQCQVDSQVTMMFWYRQQPGQSLTLIATANQGSEATYESGFVIDKFPISRPNLTFSTLTVSNMSPEDSSIYLCSGGTVLRKETQYFGPGTRLLVL.